This T cell receptor beta chain was found in a study of Ad26.COV2.S vaccination and SARS-CoV-2 variants. Findings of the study overall: It is possible that the TCR breadth and depth analyses underestimated the total T cell responses. Reports say spike-specific CD8+ and CD4+ T cell responses covered substantial breadth after vaccination. Vaccine recipients showed a spike-specific TCR breadth that was higher than in placebo recipients.

Some clones are missing from TCRdb's copy, which holds only in-frame ones; the method was immunoSEQ multiplex PCR. The sample includes roughly 100,000 clones, 80% of them seen just once. Notes on this clone: Its target is unknown.

The CDR3 totals 17 residues. The V end was cut by 0 bases, the J end by 6 bases, with 18 bases between. The source of this sequence is a human donor who had recovered from COVID-19. The sequencing used peripheral blood, collected after recovery from COVID-19. This sequence joins TRBV5-3 and TRBJ2-2, with no clear D. TRBV5-3 is an ORF, with its function uncertain. CDR3 DNA: TGTGCCAGAAGCTTGGCAAGTGGTCGTGAGTCTCCCGGGGAGCTGTTTTTT. This gives the protein CARSLASGRESPGELFF.